Following are 6 T cell receptor beta chains from one sample sequenced in a study of tumor and adjacent non-tumor tissue in lung cancer. A modified ARM-PCR protocol with three rounds of nested PCR amplified TCRbeta. MiXCR, applied by TCRdb to the multiplex PCR reads, yields one record per CDR3 protein. This table holds under 95,000 distinct CDR3 sequences, 67% found once. The template was RNA from unsorted bulk tissue. Sequenced input: lung tumor tissue. The receptors come from a man aged 60-69 years with non-small cell lung cancer.

As to this clonotype: This could be a read error, since a much larger clone is one nucleotide away. Since the CDR3 does not end with the conserved phenylalanine or tryptophan, this likely comes from a read error. V gene TRBV5-1 combines with J gene TRBJ2-5, with D unclear. CDR1 is SGHRS, CDR2 YFSETQ, per germline. V was shortened by 4 bases and J by 2 bases, with 12 bases between the two germline ends. The CDR3 sequence is 14 residues long. CDR3 sequence reads: CASSPSSKQETQYL. The DNA for the CDR3 is TGCGCCAGCAGCCCTTCCAGTAAGCAAGAGACCCAGTACTTG.

Points on this clonotype: The junction does not match germline at one end; this may be a read error. V is TRBV12-3 or TRBV12-4 and J is TRBJ2-1; the match to TRBD2 covers 7 bases. The CDR3 covers 13 residues. The CDR3 protein is CTSSLGGGDEQFF. CDR3 DNA: TGTACCAGTAGTTTGGGGGGGGGAGATGAGCAGTTCTTC.

Regarding this clonotype: At one of its ends the junction is not consistent with the germline gene, which may arise from a read error. V is TRBV6-2 or TRBV6-3 and J is TRBJ2-6, with 8 bases identical to TRBD1. Germline CDR1 is MNHEY and CDR2 is SVGEGT. The CDR3 has 13 residues. The DNA for the CDR3 is TGTACCAGCAGAGAGGGACAGGTCAGCGTCCTGTCTTTC. As protein: CTSREGQVSVLSF.

Concerning this clonotype itself: A read error may be the cause here, since a much bigger clone is one base away. The chain is built from TRBV20-1 and TRBJ1-5; TRBD1 aligns across 8 bases. Germline V gene sequence: CDR1 DFQATT, CDR2 SNEGSKA (reference sequence). The CDR3 is 15 amino acids. As DNA, the CDR3 is TGCAGTGCTTCCCTTAGCAGGGGGCCCAATCGGCCCCAGCATTTT. Its translation is CSASLSRGPNRPQHF.

Comments on this clonotype: This CDR3 is missing its conserved last phenylalanine or tryptophan, likely due to a read error. This sequence joins TRBV6-1 and TRBJ2-1, with 10 bases identical to TRBD1. CDR1 MNHNS and CDR2 SASEGT come from the germline V gene. This CDR3 is built from 15 residues. Losses at the gene ends were 7 bases for V and 13 bases for J; bases not matched to a gene: 16. CDR3 coding DNA: TGTGCCAGCAAGCCCGGGACAGGGGCTTACGGAGAACAGTTCTTA. This sequence encodes CASKPGTGAYGEQFL.

The rearrangement uses TRBV20-1 and TRBJ2-3, with 8 bases aligning to TRBD2. Trimming took 8 bases from V and 0 from J; bases not matched to a gene: 25. Germline values: CDR1 DFQATT, CDR2 SNEGSKA (reference sequence). The CDR3 loop spans 20 amino acids. The CDR3 DNA follows: TGCAGTACCTTAAAGACCGGAGCGGGAGAAGGGGATTATAGCACAGATACGCAGTATTTT. Translation gives CSTLKTGAGEGDYSTDTQYF.